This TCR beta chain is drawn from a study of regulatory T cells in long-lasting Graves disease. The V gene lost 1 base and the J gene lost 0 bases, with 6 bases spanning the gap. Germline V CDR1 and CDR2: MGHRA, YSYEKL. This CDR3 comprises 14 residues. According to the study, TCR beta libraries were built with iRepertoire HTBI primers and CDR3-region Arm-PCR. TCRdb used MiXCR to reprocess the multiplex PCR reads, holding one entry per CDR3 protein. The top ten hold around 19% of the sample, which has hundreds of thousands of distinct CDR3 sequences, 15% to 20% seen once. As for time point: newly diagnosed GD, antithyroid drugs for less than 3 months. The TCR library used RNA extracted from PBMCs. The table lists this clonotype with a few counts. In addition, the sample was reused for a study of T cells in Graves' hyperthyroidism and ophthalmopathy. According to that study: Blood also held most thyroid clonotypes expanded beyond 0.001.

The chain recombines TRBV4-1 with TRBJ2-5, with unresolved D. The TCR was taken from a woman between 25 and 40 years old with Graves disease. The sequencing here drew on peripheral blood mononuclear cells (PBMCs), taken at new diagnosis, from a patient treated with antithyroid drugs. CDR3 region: CASSQASDQETQYF. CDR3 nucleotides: TGCGCCAGCAGCCAAGCAAGCGACCAAGAGACCCAGTACTTC.